One sample yielded the 19 T cell receptor beta chains listed below, sequenced in a study of shared clonotypes between healthy human individuals (TCRdb year 2020). Libraries were made using the immunoSEQ multiplex PCR assay. Here the immuneACCESS table is served through TCRdb, limited to in-frame sequences with V and J called. Missing clones are a known gap in these copies; in checked studies unresolved V genes cover under half, and the rest lacks a known reason. The sample profile shows about 1 million clones; around four fifths of them were found once. Of the sample, 1.4% falls within the top ten clones. The material sequenced was memory CD4+ T cells sorted from blood. The label giving this sample's cell subset or site can be read as: CD45RA-negative fraction. The receptors were sampled from a man between 18 and 35 years old in good health.

In regard to this clone: A much larger clone sits a single nucleotide away, making a read error possible. The chain uses TRBV5-5 and TRBJ1-2; no clear D gene. Germline V gene data show CDR1 as SGHKS and CDR2 as YYEKEE (reference sequence). The CDR3 is 12 residues long. V gave up 4 bases and J gave up 1 base, with 5 bases separating them. The CDR3 DNA follows: TGTGCCAGCAGCGTCGATAACTATGGCTACACCTTC. Protein product: CASSVDNYGYTF.

For this clone: The germline gene is not matched at one end of the junction; a read error may be the cause. The sample holds other DNA sequences that translate to the same CDR3. V and J are TRBV9 and TRBJ2-3; D unresolved. Germline CDR1 is SGDLS and CDR2 is YYNGEE. This CDR3 is built from 13 residues. Here the CDR3 reads CASSVGSTDTQYF. The CDR3 bases are TGTGCCAGCAGTGTAGGTAGCACAGATACGCAGTATTTT.

V usage is TRBV10-3 and J usage is TRBJ2-1; D is ambiguous. Trimming stripped 7 bases from V and 6 bases from J, with 7 bases between. The CDR3 consists of 11 residues. CDR1 ENHRY and CDR2 SYGVKD come from the germline V gene. The CDR3 loop is CAIMGSNEQFF. As DNA, the CDR3 is TGTGCCATCATGGGTAGCAATGAGCAGTTCTTC.

The chain joins TRBV21-1 to TRBJ1-1. TRBV21-1 is a pseudogene locus. This CDR3 region has 15 residues. This CDR3 is CASSYPQGEHTEAFF. DNA for the CDR3: TGTGCCAGCAGCTACCCTCAGGGAGAACACACTGAAGCTTTCTTT.

V is TRBV27 and J is TRBJ1-6, with D tentatively TRBD1 (5 bases). Germline CDR1 MNHEY, CDR2 SMNVEV (reference sequence). CDR3 length equals 15 residues. With 5 bases removed from V and 8 bases from J, the gap between germline ends came to 16 bases. The CDR3 here is CASSLQGGPYSPLHF. The DNA for the CDR3 is TGTGCCAGCAGTCTCCAGGGTGGTCCCTATTCACCCCTCCACTTT.

This clone was found a few times. Additional DNA sequences in this sample encode the identical CDR3. The chain links TRBV5-1 to TRBJ2-2, with no clear D. Germline V gene data show CDR1 as SGHRS and CDR2 as YFSETQ. The CDR3 has 14 amino acids. V was shortened by 3 bases and J by 0 bases, with 6 bases between the two germline ends. Here the CDR3 reads CASSSTANTGELFF. CDR3 nucleotide sequence: TGCGCCAGCAGCTCGACGGCGAACACCGGGGAGCTGTTTTTT.

The rearrangement uses TRBV28 and TRBJ1-1; D remains ambiguous. The CDR3 has 18 amino acids. Trimming removed 3 bases at V and 5 bases at J, with 25 bases between. Per the germline V gene, CDR1 is MDHEN and CDR2 is SYDVKM. In nucleotides, the CDR3 is TGTGCCAGCAGTTTTCAGATAAAGGTAGGGATTGTGAGAACTGAAGCTTTCTTT. This encodes CASSFQIKVGIVRTEAFF.

This chain connects TRBV10-3 to TRBJ1-4, with 8 nucleotides matching TRBD1. CDR3 size: 13 residues. The V and J ends lost 10 bases and 7 bases, in that order; junction bases with no gene match: 8. Germline lookup yields CDR1 ENHRY and CDR2 SYGVKD. CDR3 DNA sequence: TGTGCCACCGCAGGGGGCGTAGGTGAAAAACTGTTTTTT. Translating it yields CATAGGVGEKLFF.

The chain combines TRBV27 with TRBJ1-1; D perhaps matches TRBD1 (6 bases). This CDR3 is 16 amino acids long. In germline, CDR1 is MNHEY, CDR2 SMNVEV (reference sequence). V lost 5 bases and J lost 0, with 16 bases in between. The CDR3 reads CASSPLTGNMNTEAFF. For the CDR3, the DNA is TGTGCCAGCAGTCCTCTTACAGGGAACATGAACACTGAAGCTTTCTTT.

The CDR3 DNA follows: TGCGCCAGCAGCCCCGGGACAGAACCCGTCCTGACTTTC. This sequence encodes CASSPGTEPVLTF. This sequence joins TRBV5-1 and TRBJ2-6; 7 positions match TRBD1. The V segment lost 4 bases and the J segment 12 bases; nucleotides outside the gene matches: 7. This CDR3 has 13 amino acids. Per germline, CDR1 SGHRS and CDR2 YFSETQ. Based on the CDR3 plus reference TRBV5-1 and TRBJ2-6, the full variable domain is KAGVTQTPRYLIKTRGQQVTLSCSPISGHRSVSWYQQTPGQGLQFLFEYFSETQRNKGNFPGRFSGRQFSNSRSEMNVSTLELGDSALYLCASSPGTEPVLTFGAGSRLTVL.

This clone was recorded only once. The chain links TRBV29-1 to TRBJ1-2; D gene unclear. Germline V lookup: CDR1 SQVTM, CDR2 ANQGSEA. The CDR3 length is 16 residues. Trimming took 0 bases from V and 4 from J, leaving 18 bases between them. CDR3 nucleotides: TGCAGCGTTGAAGATTCGAGGTTCCCGATCTTCTATGGCTACACCTTC. Its translation is CSVEDSRFPIFYGYTF.

The chain links TRBV6-6 to TRBJ1-5, with D possibly being TRBD1 (6 bases). In germline, CDR1 is MNHNY, CDR2 SVGAGI (reference sequence). The V gene lost 6 bases and the J gene lost 0 bases, with 12 bases spanning the gap. This CDR3 is built from 15 residues. The CDR3 spells CASRTQGSSNQPQHF. CDR3 bases: TGTGCCAGCAGAACACAGGGTTCTAGCAATCAGCCCCAGCATTTT.

The rearrangement links TRBV9 to TRBJ1-5; 12 bases are a match to TRBD1. V shed 4 bases and J 7 bases; nucleotides not matched to a gene: 9. Germline loops: CDR1 SGDLS, CDR2 YYNGEE. The CDR3 has 16 residues. CDR3 residues: CASSPGGTGGRQPQHF. In DNA, the CDR3 is TGTGCCAGCAGCCCAGGGGGGACAGGGGGCCGACAGCCCCAGCATTTT. The variable domain in full, completed from reference TRBV9 and TRBJ1-5, reads DSGVTQTPKHLITATGQRVTLRCSPRSGDLSVYWYQQSLDQGLQFLIQYYNGEERAKGNILERFSAQQFPDLHSELNLSSLELGDSALYFCASSPGGTGGRQPQHFGDGTRLSIL.

V usage is TRBV5-4 and J usage is TRBJ2-7; the D is unclear. CDR1 is SGHNT, CDR2 YYREEE, per germline (reference sequence). This CDR3 contains 12 residues. Between the trimmed V and J ends, which lost 4 bases and 6 bases, there was a span of 11 bases. CDR3 sequence (DNA): TGTGCCAGCAGCACCTCTCTTGGCGAGCAGTACTTC. Protein: CASSTSLGEQYF.

V and J are TRBV27 and TRBJ1-2; 10 nucleotides line up with TRBD1. This CDR3 contains 14 residues. The V segment lost 7 bases and the J segment 4 bases; nucleotides outside the gene matches: 6. Germline loops: CDR1 MNHEY, CDR2 SMNVEV (reference sequence). The CDR3 nucleotides read TGTGCCAGCAAAAAGACAGGGGGCGGCTATGGCTACACCTTC. This gives the protein CASKKTGGGYGYTF.

This clone occurred a few times. The V gene is TRBV5-1, the J gene TRBJ2-7; possible D gene TRBD2, 6 bases. Between the trimmed V and J ends, which lost 3 bases and 6 bases, there was a span of 10 bases. Germline V CDR1 and CDR2: SGHRS, YFSETQ. The CDR3 runs 12 residues. CDR3 nucleotides: TGCGCCAGCAGCTCTCTCGGGGGCGAGCAGTACTTC. Translation gives CASSSLGGEQYF.

The V call is TRBV14, the J call TRBJ2-5; TRBD1 or TRBD2 may be the D gene (7 bases each). The germline CDR1 and CDR2 sequences are SGHDN and FVKESK. This CDR3 spans 16 amino acids. Trimming took 5 bases from V and 1 from J, leaving 17 bases between them. The CDR3 coding sequence is TGTGCCAGCAGCTCTCGACAGGGAGGGCTCCAAGAGACCCAGTACTTC. Residues: CASSSRQGGLQETQYF.

The chain employs TRBV23-1 and TRBJ2-7; D not resolved. TRBV23-1 is noted as an ORF with a role that remains uncertain. The CDR3 totals 15 residues. The ends were cut back, 1 base at V and 5 bases at J, with 15 bases in the middle. CDR3 amino acids: CASSQFPPINNEQYF. Here the CDR3 DNA reads TGCGCCAGCAGTCAATTCCCCCCCATAAATAACGAGCAGTACTTC.

This chain joins TRBV9 and TRBJ2-5; unclear D gene. V was trimmed by 0 bases and J by 4 bases, leaving 19 bases between them. The CDR3 is 17 residues long. Germline CDR1 and CDR2: SGDLS and YYNGEE. CDR3 in amino acids: CASSVGSSSRSRETQYF. The CDR3 DNA sequence: TGTGCCAGCAGCGTAGGTTCGAGTTCTCGGTCCAGAGAGACCCAGTACTTC.